A selection of T cell receptor beta chains follows, all from one sample in a study of beta chain features in type 1 diabetes. Here immunoSEQ multiplex PCR was the method, and the copy in TCRdb shows in-frame clones only, minus some. The table records a few hundred thousand clones, about 15% of them present only once. Sequencing was done on a sample of naive CD4+ T cells from blood. The receptors were sampled from a young man with type 1 diabetes. Each CDR3 is given with its conserved first and last residue. Each record gives: V gene, CDR3 length, J gene, clone size, D gene, CDR3 protein, CDR3 DNA. A D gene is named only where the DNA matches it firmly. Part of the rows lack a size; the others show once, few, many or a class for expanded clones.

>TRBV28|16|TRBJ2-7|once|NA
CASSLTLRGTSYEQYF
TGTGCCAGCAGTTTAACTCTAAGGGGCACCTCCTACGAGCAGTACTTC
>TRBV6-5|16|TRBJ2-3|NA|NA
CASSYHKPGDTDTQYF
TGTGCCAGCAGTTACCATAAGCCGGGGGACACAGATACGCAGTATTTT
>TRBV30|16|TRBJ1-6|few|NA
CAWSEGGTSYNSPLHF
TGTGCCTGGAGTGAAGGGGGAACCTCCTATAATTCACCCCTCCACTTT
>TRBV7-9|13|TRBJ1-5|NA|TRBD1
CASSRDRDQPQHF
TGTGCCAGCAGCCGGGACAGGGATCAGCCCCAGCATTTT
>TRBV28|15|TRBJ1-1|NA|NA
CASNTPPGQNTEAFF
TGTGCCAGCAATACTCCTCCGGGACAGAACACTGAAGCTTTCTTT
>TRBV4-1|14|TRBJ1-1|NA|NA
CASSRARMNTEAFF
TGCGCCAGCAGTCGAGCGAGAATGAACACTGAAGCTTTCTTT
>TRBV19|14|TRBJ2-1|NA|NA
CASRDGGSYNEQFF
TGTGCCAGTAGAGACGGGGGTAGCTACAATGAGCAGTTCTTC
>TRBV4-3|14|TRBJ2-3|few|NA
CASSQGTAGAGKHF
TGCGCCAGCAGCCAAGGGACGGCGGGGGCTGGGAAGCATTTT
>TRBV9|15|TRBJ2-3|few|NA
CASSVTSGPTDTQYF
TGTGCCAGCAGCGTAACGAGCGGCCCTACAGATACGCAGTATTTT
>TRBV27|14|TRBJ1-3|NA|NA
CATRPQGTGNTIYF
TGTGCCACGCGACCTCAGGGTACTGGAAACACCATATATTTT
>TRBV5-1|15|TRBJ2-3|few|TRBD2
CASSLRGGGTDTQYF
TGCGCCAGCAGCTTGCGGGGGGGCGGCACAGATACGCAGTATTTT
>TRBV28|13|TRBJ1-2|NA|NA
CASSPPGWGHYTF
TGTGCCAGCAGCCCGCCGGGTTGGGGACACTACACCTTC
>TRBV10-2|20|TRBJ2-2|once|TRBD2
CASSVLAHGTSGINTGELFF
TGCGCCAGCAGTGTACTGGCCCACGGGACTAGCGGGATCAACACCGGGGAGCTGTTTTTT
>TRBV6-6|15|TRBJ2-7|NA|NA
CASSYSGGHSYEQYF
TGTGCCAGCAGTTACTCAGGGGGTCACTCCTACGAGCAGTACTTC
>TRBV6-5|13|TRBJ2-1|NA|NA
CASSSQVDNEQFF
TGTGCCAGCAGCTCTCAGGTGGACAATGAGCAGTTCTTC
>TRBV4-1|16|TRBJ2-1|NA|TRBD2
CASSQTSGSVVGEQFF
TGCGCCAGCAGCCAGACTAGCGGGAGCGTCGTGGGTGAGCAGTTCTTC
>TRBV5-1|15|TRBJ2-1|few|TRBD2
CASSLDSGAYNEQFF
TGCGCCAGCAGCTTGGATAGCGGGGCCTACAATGAGCAGTTCTTC
>TRBV5-1|15|TRBJ1-1|NA|TRBD1
CASSLAAGGSSEAFF
TGCGCCAGCAGCTTGGCCGCAGGGGGCTCGTCTGAAGCTTTCTTT
>TRBV20-1|11|TRBJ1-2|few|NA
CSGYWEGGYTF
TGCAGTGGCTACTGGGAGGGCGGCTACACCTTC
>TRBV2|14|TRBJ2-5|few|TRBD1
CASTQTGGTETQYF
TGTGCCAGCACTCAGACAGGGGGAACGGAGACCCAGTACTTC
>TRBV5-1|14|TRBJ2-3|NA|NA
CASSVVDSSDTQYF
TGCGCCAGCAGCGTGGTGGACTCGTCAGATACGCAGTATTTT
>TRBV4-2|16|TRBJ1-4|few|NA
CASSQEGGAANEKLFF
TGTGCCAGCAGCCAAGAGGGCGGGGCAGCTAATGAAAAACTGTTTTTT
>TRBV5-4|16|TRBJ2-7|NA|TRBD2
CASSPGLAGVGYEQYF
TGTGCCAGCAGCCCGGGACTAGCGGGAGTCGGCTACGAGCAGTACTTC
>TRBV6-5|15|TRBJ2-2|few|NA
CASTSRREDTGELFF
TGTGCCAGCACCTCCCGGCGGGAAGATACCGGGGAGCTGTTTTTT
>TRBV28|16|TRBJ2-1|NA|NA
CASSSHPSDDRNEQFF
TGTGCCAGCAGTTCCCACCCTAGCGACGATAGGAATGAGCAGTTCTTC
>TRBV2|12|TRBJ1-1|NA|NA
CASSVRNTEAFF
TGTGCCAGCAGTGTCAGGAACACTGAAGCTTTCTTT
>TRBV7-9|16|TRBJ2-3|few|TRBD2
CASSLSATSGTDTQYF
TGTGCCAGCAGCTTATCCGCGACTAGCGGCACAGATACGCAGTATTTT
>TRBV19|16|TRBJ2-7|NA|TRBD1
CASTPSGTGHTYEQYF
TGTGCCAGTACACCGTCCGGGACAGGGCACACCTACGAGCAGTACTTC
>TRBV28|12|TRBJ2-2|few|NA
CASSQRQWELFF
TGTGCCAGCAGCCAGAGACAGTGGGAGCTGTTTTTT
>TRBV28|15|TRBJ2-7|NA|TRBD2
CASSLGTSGSYEQYF
TGTGCCAGCAGCCTCGGGACTAGCGGGAGTTACGAGCAGTACTTC
>TRBV29-1|15|TRBJ2-7|few|TRBD2
CSVARRASGSGEQYF
TGCAGCGTTGCGAGGCGTGCTAGCGGGAGTGGGGAGCAGTACTTC
>TRBV30|15|TRBJ1-1|NA|NA
CATTKGQRMNTEAFF
TGTGCCACCACAAAGGGGCAGCGCATGAACACTGAAGCTTTCTTT
>TRBV19|15|TRBJ2-2|few|TRBD1
CASRDRGRNLGELFF
TGTGCCAGTAGGGACAGGGGGCGGAATCTCGGGGAGCTGTTTTTT
>TRBV5-4|15|TRBJ2-3|NA|TRBD1
CASSLRQGTTDTQYF
TGTGCCAGCAGCTTAAGACAGGGGACCACAGATACGCAGTATTTT
>TRBV5-1|11|TRBJ2-7|NA|NA
CARTLIYEQYF
TGCGCCAGAACATTGATTTACGAGCAGTACTTC
>TRBV2|15|TRBJ1-2|NA|NA
CASSEFSVRSGGYTF
TGTGCCAGCAGTGAATTTTCGGTACGGAGTGGGGGCTACACCTTC
>TRBV7-9|14|TRBJ2-6|few|NA
CASSLRAGANVLTF
TGTGCCAGCAGCTTACGCGCTGGGGCCAACGTCCTGACTTTC
>TRBV6-4|15|TRBJ1-6|NA|TRBD1
CASSVSYRGNSPLHF
TGTGCCAGCAGTGTTAGCTACAGGGGAAATTCACCCCTCCACTTT
>TRBV21-1|16|TRBJ2-1|few|NA
CASSKSKGALYNEQFF
TGTGCCAGCAGCAAATCAAAGGGGGCTCTTTACAATGAGCAGTTCTTC
>TRBV5-1|14|TRBJ2-2|few|NA
CASSLATNTGELFF
TGCGCCAGCAGCTTGGCCACGAACACCGGGGAGCTGTTTTTT
>TRBV4-3|15|TRBJ1-5|NA|NA
CASSQDGQGSQPQHF
TGCGCCAGCAGCCAAGATGGGCAGGGTAGTCAGCCCCAGCATTTT
>TRBV2|12|TRBJ1-2|NA|NA
CASYREPYGYTF
TGTGCCTCTTACAGGGAGCCCTATGGCTACACCTTC
>TRBV4-2|16|TRBJ1-1|NA|NA
CASSAYSGPLNTEAFF
TGTGCCAGCAGCGCTTACAGTGGGCCTTTGAACACTGAAGCTTTCTTT
>TRBV6-1|18|TRBJ1-5|NA|NA
CASSAGPREVHSNQPQHF
TGTGCCAGCAGTGCGGGCCCTCGGGAAGTTCATAGCAATCAGCCCCAGCATTTT
>TRBV2|10|TRBJ2-7|NA|NA
CASGRDALYF
TGTGCCAGCGGTCGCGATGCGTTGTACTTC
>TRBV30|12|TRBJ1-2|few|NA
CAWSVSPYGYTF
TGTGCCTGGAGTGTATCCCCATATGGCTACACCTTC
>TRBV28|13|TRBJ1-5|few|TRBD1
CASSGQGSQPQHF
TGTGCCAGCAGTGGACAGGGGAGTCAGCCCCAGCATTTT
>TRBV4-1|17|TRBJ2-1|few|TRBD2
CASSQVIAGVPYNEQFF
TGCGCCAGCAGCCAAGTTATAGCGGGAGTGCCTTACAATGAGCAGTTCTTC
>TRBV28|16|TRBJ2-1|few|NA
CASTSHRDRSYNEQFF
TGTGCCAGCACCTCCCACAGGGATCGGTCCTACAATGAGCAGTTCTTC
>TRBV7-6|14|TRBJ2-1|NA|NA
CASSLSTGSNEQFF
TGTGCCAGCAGCTTAAGCACAGGGAGCAATGAGCAGTTCTTC